The sequence of this T cell receptor beta chain was determined in a study of neurological immune-mediated disorders. Synthesis of cDNA was carried out by template-switch 5'RACE. The reaction used 10-nucleotide random UMIs. Sequencing runs each yielded over 170 million TCR-beta sequences from 15-18 subjects. MiXCR, applied by TCRdb to the 5' RACE reads, yields one record per CDR3 protein. The table records almost 30,000 distinct CDR3 sequences, 9% to 13% of them present only once. Trimming took off 1 base at V and 2 bases at J, with 8 bases between the two ends. CDR3 size: 15 residues. This clonotype has a count of ten or more.

This sequence was found in a woman between 55 and 75 years old in good health. The rearrangement links TRBV12-3 or TRBV12-4 to TRBJ2-2, with D tentatively TRBD2 (6 bases). Sample: PBMCs. DNA for the CDR3: TGTGCCAGCAGTTTAGGTAGCGGAAACACCGGGGAGCTGTTTTTT. It encodes CASSLGSGNTGELFF.